Presented here are 20 T cell receptor beta chains from one specimen sequenced in a study of CD4 T cells in relation to SARS-CoV-2 and coronaviruses. Their antigens remain unidentified. The unexposed donors gave CD4+ T cells in about 2010-2018, prior to COVID-19. CD4+ T cells were isolated from the cells after 10 days of culture. Profiled with immunoSEQ multiplex PCR; TCRdb holds only in-frame clones, not every one. This sample yields 25,000 to 30,000 clones, of which 74% are seen a single time; roughly a quarter belongs to the top ten. Input material: CD4+ T cells from PBMCs, cultured in vitro. These receptors were obtained from a human donor in good health.

V usage is TRBV19 and J usage is TRBJ1-5; 8 positions agree with TRBD1. V dropped 4 bases and J dropped 1; count of bases not matched to a gene: 6. CDR3 length: 16 residues. Looked up from germline, CDR1 is LNHDA and CDR2 is SQIVND (reference sequence). The CDR3 is CASSSWTGRSNQPQHF. CDR3 coding DNA: TGTGCCAGTAGTAGTTGGACAGGGCGGAGCAATCAGCCCCAGCATTTT.

The genes are TRBV3-1 (or the pseudogene TRBV3-2) and TRBJ1-2, with a tentative D call TRBD1 (5 bases). Trimming stripped 0 bases from V and 4 bases from J, with 24 bases between. Germline V gene data show CDR1 as LGHDT and CDR2 as YNNKEL (reference sequence). The CDR3 totals 19 residues. The DNA for the CDR3 is TGTGCCAGCAGCCAAGATAACCCCAGGCGGGGGGGAAGGGCCTATGGCTACACCTTC. Protein product: CASSQDNPRRGGRAYGYTF.

The J gene is TRBJ1-5, the V gene TRBV7-2; 8 bases map to TRBD1. There are 16 residues in the CDR3. CDR1 is SGHTA, CDR2 FQGNSA, per germline. Trimming took 1 base from V and 2 from J; bases not matched to a gene: 4. CDR3 in DNA: TGTGCCAGCAGCTTAGATTGGGGACAGGGCAATCAGCCCCAGCATTTT. Its translation is CASSLDWGQGNQPQHF.

V gene TRBV21-1 combines with J gene TRBJ1-6; the table's D call of TRBD1 was not tested on the DNA. TRBV21-1 is noted as a pseudogene. The CDR3 has 17 amino acids. CDR3 in amino acids: CASSKQGSSPWGSPLHF. DNA for the CDR3: TGTGCCAGCAGCAAACAGGGCTCCAGCCCATGGGGATCACCCCTCCACTTT.

For the CDR3, the DNA is TGTGCCAGCAGCCCCCATGAAAACACCATATATTTT. Translated: CASSPHENTIYF. The rearrangement uses TRBV9 and TRBJ1-3; D unclear. The germline V gene encodes CDR1 SGDLS and CDR2 YYNGEE. V was cut by 4 bases and J by 6 bases, with 8 bases left in between. CDR3 length: 12 amino acids.

V usage is TRBV10-3 and J usage is TRBJ1-2; D remains unclear. This CDR3 spans 17 amino acids. V was clipped by 3 bases and J by 5 bases, with 22 bases between them. Germline CDR1 ENHRY, CDR2 SYGVKD. The CDR3 bases are TGTGCCATCAGTGACTGGGCGGGAACTCAAATCCAGTATGGCTACACCTTC. It is translated as CAISDWAGTQIQYGYTF.

In its sample, this clone was seen a few times. The V call is TRBV4-1, the J call TRBJ2-1, with D possibly being TRBD1 (6 bases). The CDR3 consists of 16 residues. Between the trimmed V and J ends, which lost 3 bases and 10 bases, there was a span of 22 bases. Germline V gene lookup returns CDR1 MGHRA and CDR2 YSYEKL. The CDR3 loop is CASSQPGTSRQGEQFF. In DNA form, the CDR3 reads TGCGCCAGCAGCCAGCCTGGAACCTCCCGGCAGGGGGAGCAGTTCTTC.

J is TRBJ2-3 and V is TRBV6-2 or TRBV6-3, with 11 bases matching TRBD2. Germline assignment: CDR1 MNHEY and CDR2 SVGEGT. The CDR3 runs to 17 residues. V dropped 0 bases and J dropped 0; count of bases not matched to a gene: 2. The CDR3, as DNA: TGTGCCAGCAGTTACTCGGGACTAGCGGTTAGCACAGATACGCAGTATTTT. Its translation: CASSYSGLAVSTDTQYF.

The chain recombines TRBV4-1 with TRBJ1-2; D gene uncertain. The CDR3 is 14 amino acids. The germline V and J ends were trimmed by 6 bases and 1 base, with 12 bases remaining between them. CDR1 and CDR2 (germline): MGHRA, YSYEKL. The CDR3 region is CASRGSNYNYGYTF. In DNA form, the CDR3 reads TGCGCCAGCAGGGGTTCGAACTATAACTATGGCTACACCTTC.

J is TRBJ2-3 and V is TRBV11-2; D ambiguous. Trimming pared 2 bases from V and 2 bases from J, leaving 8 bases between. Germline lookup yields CDR1 SGHAT and CDR2 FQNNGV. CDR3 length: 14 amino acids. In DNA, the CDR3 is TGTGCCAGCAGCTTATTGCTGCTCACAGATACGCAGTATTTT. Translation: CASSLLLLTDTQYF.

The chain recombines TRBV7-2 with TRBJ2-5, with TRBD2 identical over 7 bases. The germline gives CDR1 SGHTA, CDR2 FQGNSA. Trimming at V came to 0 bases and at J to 5 bases, leaving 6 bases not matched to a gene. The CDR3 consists of 15 residues. CDR3 amino acids: CASSLATSLRETQYF. The CDR3 coding sequence is TGTGCCAGCAGCTTAGCGACTAGCTTGCGGGAGACCCAGTACTTC.

In its sample, this clone was seen a few times. The chain employs TRBV3-1 (or the pseudogene TRBV3-2) and TRBJ2-2; TRBD1 or TRBD2 may be the D gene (6 bases each). Per germline, CDR1 LGHDT and CDR2 YNNKEL (reference sequence). V shed 6 bases and J shed 3 bases, with 14 bases lying between them. This CDR3 spans 15 amino acids. The CDR3 DNA follows: TGTGCCAGCAGGGTAGGGGGGTTGGACACCGGGGAGCTGTTTTTT. Its protein is CASRVGGLDTGELFF.

The CDR3 DNA reads as TGTGCCAGTAGTAGCTCAGGGGGCTACGAGCAGTACTTC. Amino acids: CASSSSGGYEQYF. The chain carries TRBV19 and TRBJ2-7; 7 nucleotides align to TRBD1. The junction had 3 bases not matched to a gene; V was cut back by 4 bases and J by 3 bases. This CDR3 has 13 residues. CDR1 is LNHDA and CDR2 is SQIVND in the germline V gene (reference sequence).

The chain recombines TRBV5-4 with TRBJ2-7, with D perhaps matching TRBD2 (6 bases). This CDR3 contains 14 residues. Trimming cost V 4 bases and J 2 bases, with 13 bases left between them. Germline V gene data show CDR1 as SGHNT and CDR2 as YYREEE (reference sequence). This CDR3 reads CASSPGAGPYEQYF. CDR3 nucleotides: TGTGCCAGCAGCCCGGGAGCAGGCCCCTACGAGCAGTACTTC.

The gene calls are TRBV28 and TRBJ1-5; D gene ambiguous. The CDR3 sequence is 15 residues long. Germline V gives CDR1 MDHEN, CDR2 SYDVKM. With 7 bases removed from V and 2 bases from J, the gap between germline ends came to 15 bases. CDR3 nucleotides: TGTGCCAGCACTTACCGGGTTCTTGGCAATCAGCCCCAGCATTTT. It is translated as CASTYRVLGNQPQHF.

This chain uses TRBV2 with TRBJ1-4, with D tentatively TRBD1 (5 bases). Between the trimmed V and J ends, which lost 9 bases and 8 bases, there was a span of 13 bases. The CDR3 runs 12 residues. From germline, CDR1 is SNHLY and CDR2 FYNNEI. DNA for the CDR3: TGTGCCAGGGGGGAGTCCCGGGAAAAACTGTTTTTT. Protein product: CARGESREKLFF.

V usage is TRBV6-6 and J usage is TRBJ2-2; D unclear. Germline V gene data show CDR1 as MNHNY and CDR2 as SVGAGI (reference sequence). V was trimmed by 2 bases and J by 5 bases, leaving 6 bases between them. This CDR3 spans 13 amino acids. CDR3 DNA: TGTGCCAGCAGTTACCCCTCTACCGGGGAGCTGTTTTTT. Residues: CASSYPSTGELFF.

The chain links TRBV5-6 to TRBJ2-1, with 9 bases that match TRBD2. The CDR3 length is 17 residues. The junction had 17 bases not matched to a gene; V was cut back by 3 bases and J by 10 bases. Germline V CDR1 and CDR2: SGHDT, YYEEEE. As DNA, the CDR3 is TGTGCCAGCAGCTCGTGGATGGGTAGCGGGGGCTCACAGGAGCAGTTCTTC. Protein: CASSSWMGSGGSQEQFF. Full variable domain (missing parts from reference TRBV5-6 and TRBJ2-1): DAGVTQSPTHLIKTRGQQVTLRCSPKSGHDTVSWYQQALGQGPQFIFQYYEEEERQRGNFPDRFSGHQFPNYSSELNVNALLLGDSALYLCASSSWMGSGGSQEQFFGPGTRLTVL.

The chain uses TRBV5-1 and TRBJ1-2; D gene unclear. The V end lost 0 bases, the J end lost 1 base, and 7 bases lay between the germline ends. CDR3 length equals 14 residues. The germline V gene encodes CDR1 SGHRS and CDR2 YFSETQ. The CDR3 DNA reads as TGCGCCAGCAGCTTGGGACAAAATAACTATGGCTACACCTTC. It is translated as CASSLGQNNYGYTF.

The chain has TRBV2 and TRBJ2-1, with TRBD2 matching over 8 bases. CDR1 SNHLY and CDR2 FYNNEI come from the germline V gene. The CDR3 is 16 amino acids. V trimming: 11 bases; J trimming: 2 bases; junction bases outside the gene matches: 14. The CDR3 spells CASGAGTRQTYNEQFF. The CDR3 DNA reads TGTGCCTCAGGCGCTGGGACTAGGCAAACCTACAATGAGCAGTTCTTC. Using reference TRBV2 and TRBJ2-1 for the parts outside the CDR3, the full variable domain is EPEVTQTPSHQVTQMGQEVILRCVPISNHLYFYWYRQILGQKVEFLVSFYNNEISEKSEIFDDQFSVERPDGSNFTLKIRSTKLEDSAMYFCASGAGTRQTYNEQFFGPGTRLTVL.